Below are 2 T cell receptor beta chains sequenced from a single sample in a study of cytomegalovirus exposure and HLA in healthy donors. The primer mix had 60 Vbeta and 13 Jbeta primers. Data came from immunoSEQ multiplex PCR; TCRdb stores just in-frame clones and leaves some out. The data contain roughly 250,000 clones, 70% to 90% of them seen just once; the ten biggest clones take up 1.5% to 2.5%. The sample consisted of PBMCs. The receptors here all came from a woman aged 35 to 49 in good health and CMV-seropositive.

CDR3 in amino acids: CASTNRGLGNYGYTF. CDR3 bases: TGTGCCAGCACGAACAGGGGGCTGGGGAACTATGGCTACACCTTC. The rearrangement joins TRBV28 to TRBJ1-2; TRBD1 matches 9 bases. The germline gives CDR1 MDHEN, CDR2 SYDVKM. The CDR3 loop spans 15 amino acids. Trimming took 7 bases from V and 2 from J; bases not matched to a gene: 8.

V gene TRBV2 combines with J gene TRBJ1-4, with D tentatively TRBD1 (5 bases). V was cut by 6 bases and J by 0 bases, with 11 bases left in between. Germline CDR1 and CDR2: SNHLY and FYNNEI. CDR3 size: 15 residues. The CDR3 sequence is CASRSRAATNEKLFF. CDR3 in DNA: TGTGCCAGCAGGTCCAGGGCTGCAACTAATGAAAAACTGTTTTTT. The full variable domain, in which reference TRBV2 and TRBJ1-4 provide the parts outside the CDR3, is EPEVTQTPSHQVTQMGQEVILRCVPISNHLYFYWYRQILGQKVEFLVSFYNNEISEKSEIFDDQFSVERPDGSNFTLKIRSTKLEDSAMYFCASRSRAATNEKLFFGSGTQLSVL.